The source of this T cell receptor (beta chain) is a study of T cells in Graves' hyperthyroidism and ophthalmopathy. This clonotype was recorded at least ten times. The antigen remains unidentified. Graves' hyperthyroidism showing no ophthalmopathy progression within 18 months was considered stable. Participants, patients aged 18 to 65, had newly diagnosed hyperthyroidism with a duration under 2 months. The TCR beta CDR3 regions underwent amplification using RNA transcripts as the source. The TCR CDR3 first-round RT-PCR relied on the HTBI primer set. TCRdb re-called the multiplex PCR reads through MiXCR, storing one row per CDR3 protein. The sample yields approximately 200,000 distinct CDR3 sequences, around 16% seen once. Findings and limits, study-wide: Most thyroid clonotypes that were expanded above 0.001 also turned up in blood. Ophthalmopathy, which appeared later, was predicted by the model a median 6.5 months before onset.

The sample taken for sequencing was blood. The origin of this receptor is a middle-aged man with Graves' hyperthyroidism.

For the CDR3, the DNA is TGTGCCAGCAGCCGCTCTAGCGGGGGCCCCTCCTACGAGCAGTACTTC. Translation: CASSRSSGGPSYEQYF. The chain links TRBV7-2 to TRBJ2-7; 10 bases are shared with TRBD2. Per the germline V gene, CDR1 is SGHTA and CDR2 is FQGNSA. This CDR3 has 16 residues. V dropped 5 bases and J dropped 0; count of bases not matched to a gene: 7.